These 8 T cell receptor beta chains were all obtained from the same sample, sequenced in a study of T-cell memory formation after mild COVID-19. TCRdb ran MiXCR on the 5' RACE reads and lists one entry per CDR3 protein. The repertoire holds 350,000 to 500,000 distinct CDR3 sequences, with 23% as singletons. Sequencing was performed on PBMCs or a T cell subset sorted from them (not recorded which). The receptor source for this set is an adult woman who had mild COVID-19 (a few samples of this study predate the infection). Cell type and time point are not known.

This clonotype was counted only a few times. The CDR3 bases are TGTGCCACCAGTGATTGGAGACAGGGGGCGGACGAGCAGTACTTC. It encodes CATSDWRQGADEQYF. V gene TRBV24-1 combines with J gene TRBJ2-7; 10 nucleotides agree with TRBD1. From germline, CDR1 is KGHDR and CDR2 SFDVKD. The CDR3 runs to 15 residues. V shed 2 bases, J shed 5 bases, and the junction held 5 bases outside the gene matches.

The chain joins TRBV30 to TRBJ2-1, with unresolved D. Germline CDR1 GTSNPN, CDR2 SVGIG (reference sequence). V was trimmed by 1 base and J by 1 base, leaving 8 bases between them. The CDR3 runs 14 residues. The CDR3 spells CAWSDFGSYNEQFF. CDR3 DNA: TGTGCCTGGAGTGACTTCGGGTCCTACAATGAGCAGTTCTTC. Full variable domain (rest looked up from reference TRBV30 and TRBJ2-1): SQTIHQWPATLVQPVGSPLSLECTVEGTSNPNLYWYRQAAGRGLQLLFYSVGIGQISSEVPQNLSASRPQDRQFILSSKKLLLSDSGFYLCAWSDFGSYNEQFFGPGTRLTVL.

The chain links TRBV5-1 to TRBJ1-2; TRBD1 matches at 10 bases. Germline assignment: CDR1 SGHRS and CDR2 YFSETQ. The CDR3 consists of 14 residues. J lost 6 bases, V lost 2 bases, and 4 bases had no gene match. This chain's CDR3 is CASSFSGTGDGYTF. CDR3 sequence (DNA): TGCGCCAGCAGCTTTTCCGGGACAGGGGATGGCTACACCTTC.

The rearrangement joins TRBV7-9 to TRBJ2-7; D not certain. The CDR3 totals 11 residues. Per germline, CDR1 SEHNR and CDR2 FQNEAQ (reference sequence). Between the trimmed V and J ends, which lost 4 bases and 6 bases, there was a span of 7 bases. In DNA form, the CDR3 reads TGTGCCAGCAGCTCCGGCCCCGAGCAGTACTTC. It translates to CASSSGPEQYF.

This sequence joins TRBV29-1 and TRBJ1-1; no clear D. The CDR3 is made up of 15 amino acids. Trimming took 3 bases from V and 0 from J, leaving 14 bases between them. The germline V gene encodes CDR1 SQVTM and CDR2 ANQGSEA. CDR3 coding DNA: TGCAGCGTTGAGCGCGTCGCGGGAATGAACACTGAAGCTTTCTTT. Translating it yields CSVERVAGMNTEAFF.

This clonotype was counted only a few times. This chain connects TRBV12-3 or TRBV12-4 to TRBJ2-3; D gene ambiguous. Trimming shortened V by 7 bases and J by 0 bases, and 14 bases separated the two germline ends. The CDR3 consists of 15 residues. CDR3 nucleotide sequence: TGTGCCAGCACTAGAATTCAGTCTAGCACAGATACGCAGTATTTT. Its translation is CASTRIQSSTDTQYF.

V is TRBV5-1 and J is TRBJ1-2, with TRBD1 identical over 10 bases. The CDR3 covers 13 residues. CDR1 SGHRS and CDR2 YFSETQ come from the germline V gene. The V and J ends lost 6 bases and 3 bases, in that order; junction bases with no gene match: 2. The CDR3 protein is CASTDRGDYGYTF. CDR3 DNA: TGCGCCAGCACGGACAGGGGGGACTATGGCTACACCTTC.

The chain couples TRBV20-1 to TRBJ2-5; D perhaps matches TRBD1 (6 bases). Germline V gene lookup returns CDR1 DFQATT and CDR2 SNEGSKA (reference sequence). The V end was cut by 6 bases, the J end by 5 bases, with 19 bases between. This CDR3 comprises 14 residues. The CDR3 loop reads CSALPSGDLETQYF. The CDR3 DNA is TGCAGTGCCCTTCCTTCAGGGGATCTCGAGACCCAGTACTTC.